The rows below give T cell receptor beta chains drawn from one sample of a study of cytomegalovirus exposure and HLA in healthy donors. Assay: immunoSEQ multiplex PCR; the TCRdb copy retains only in-frame clones and omits some. The sample holds around 110,000 clones, around a tenth seen once. The source material was PBMCs. These receptors were obtained from a young man in good health and CMV-seronegative. Each CDR3 is given without its conserved first and last residue. Fields, in order: V gene, clone size, J gene, CDR3 protein. Not every row has a clone size; where given, it reads once, few, many or a size class.

TRBV6-1,.,TRBJ2-7,ASSWGQPFYEQY
TRBV13,.,TRBJ2-7,ASSRSGPMSHEQY
TRBV18,.,TRBJ2-5,ASSPDYTRETQY
TRBV7-2,.,TRBJ1-2,ASSSLGARYGYT
TRBV6-4,.,TRBJ2-1,AINSGSEYNEQF
TRBV6-1,few,TRBJ1-3,ASGPRQGSGNTIY
TRBV19,.,TRBJ1-4,ASTQAINEKLF
TRBV15,few,TRBJ2-4,ATSSPPGLSKNIQY
TRBV2,.,TRBJ1-2,ASRADSRTNYGYT
TRBV29-1,.,TRBJ2-7,SVDLGGSKGEQY
TRBV7-3,.,TRBJ1-1,ASSYGTEEKAF
TRBV5-6,few,TRBJ1-6,ASSLGKWSSYNSPLH
TRBV10-2,few,TRBJ1-1,ASSDNGGDTEAF
TRBV7-2,few,TRBJ1-1,ASSLPLTEAF
TRBV25-1,few,TRBJ1-4,ASSVGETVEKLF
TRBV5-1,.,TRBJ1-1,ASSLEGGAPEAF
TRBV7-9,.,TRBJ2-2,ASTLGSVVTGELF
TRBV28,.,TRBJ2-7,ASSQSGRSDEQY
TRBV27,.,TRBJ2-7,ASSIGQGVGEQY
TRBV10-2,.,TRBJ2-3,ASSNPSGGADTQY
TRBV27,.,.,ASSLSIGQWTYEQY
TRBV2,few,TRBJ1-6,ASSDQVTFSPLH
TRBV30,.,TRBJ2-1,AWDPGDSGSEQF
TRBV7-6,few,TRBJ1-3,ASSPTGYHDGNTIY
TRBV30,.,TRBJ1-1,AWTRDRGNTEAF
TRBV6-4,many,TRBJ2-6,ASSDSGGSGANVLT
TRBV28,.,TRBJ2-7,ASSLVSGSSYEQY
TRBV10-3,.,TRBJ2-2,AISPRDIRVNTGELF
TRBV6-1,.,TRBJ1-5,ASSGSGSYNQPQH
TRBV9,.,TRBJ1-3,ASSDRVGNTIY
TRBV10-3,.,TRBJ2-1,AISDSLAGGQVEQF
TRBV9,few,TRBJ1-1,ASSAFPSPGKVRYTEAF
TRBV10-3,few,TRBJ2-5,AISEAGGQETQY
TRBV18,few,TRBJ2-7,ASSDRGRFEQY
TRBV6-6,.,TRBJ2-7,ASGYPGNGSYEQY
TRBV23-1,.,TRBJ2-5,ASSQTIKLPPSGEQETQY
TRBV5-5,.,TRBJ2-7,ASSLVPVGSYEQY
TRBV28,few,TRBJ1-4,ASSSTGLANEKLF
TRBV7-2,.,TRBJ2-2,ASSLVLAGGANTGELF
TRBV11-2,.,TRBJ2-1,ASSQANEQF
TRBV5-1,.,TRBJ1-6,ASSSGDSDNSPLH
TRBV29-1,few,TRBJ2-3,SVDSGRGTDTQY
TRBV30,few,TRBJ2-5,AWSVLLGAGETQY
TRBV2,few,TRBJ1-1,ASSQQGEATEAF
TRBV27,.,TRBJ2-7,ASSPRTGGYEQY
TRBV2,few,TRBJ2-2,ASSGKTKQGSLYTGELF
TRBV10-2,.,TRBJ2-7,ASSSGGPYEQY
TRBV9,.,TRBJ1-5,ASSRDNLSNQPQH
TRBV4-2,few,TRBJ2-3,ASSRGTSGKPDTQY
TRBV19,few,TRBJ1-1,ASSGDRGKYTEAF
TRBV11-2,.,TRBJ2-5,ASSFRVAGGQETQY